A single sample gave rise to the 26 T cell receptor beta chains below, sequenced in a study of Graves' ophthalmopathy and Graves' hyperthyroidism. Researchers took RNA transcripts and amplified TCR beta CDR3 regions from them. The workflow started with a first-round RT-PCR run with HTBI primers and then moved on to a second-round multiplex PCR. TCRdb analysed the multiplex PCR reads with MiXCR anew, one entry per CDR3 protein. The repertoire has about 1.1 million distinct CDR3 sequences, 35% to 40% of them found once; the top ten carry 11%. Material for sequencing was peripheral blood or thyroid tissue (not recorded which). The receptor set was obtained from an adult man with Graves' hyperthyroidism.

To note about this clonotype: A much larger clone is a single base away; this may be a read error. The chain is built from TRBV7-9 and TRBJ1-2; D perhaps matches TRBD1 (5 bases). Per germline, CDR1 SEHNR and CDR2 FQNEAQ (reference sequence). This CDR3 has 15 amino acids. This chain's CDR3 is CAGSLASGPNYGYTF. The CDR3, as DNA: TGTGCCGGCAGCTTAGCTTCGGGGCCGAACTATGGCTACACCTTC.

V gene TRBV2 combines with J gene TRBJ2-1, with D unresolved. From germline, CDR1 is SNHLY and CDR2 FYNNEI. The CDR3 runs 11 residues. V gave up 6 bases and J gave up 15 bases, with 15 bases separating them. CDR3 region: CASSTETAAFF. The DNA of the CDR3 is TGTGCCAGCAGCACTGAGACCGCGGCGTTCTTC. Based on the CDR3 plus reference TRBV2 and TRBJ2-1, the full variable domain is EPEVTQTPSHQVTQMGQEVILRCVPISNHLYFYWYRQILGQKVEFLVSFYNNEISEKSEIFDDQFSVERPDGSNFTLKIRSTKLEDSAMYFCASSTETAAFFGPGTRLTVL.

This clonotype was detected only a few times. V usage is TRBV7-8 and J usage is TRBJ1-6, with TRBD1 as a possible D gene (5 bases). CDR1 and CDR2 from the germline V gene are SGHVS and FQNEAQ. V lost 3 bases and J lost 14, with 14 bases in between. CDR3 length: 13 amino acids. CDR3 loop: CASSFNSDSTLHF. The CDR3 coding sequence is TGTGCCAGCAGCTTCAACTCCGACAGTACCCTCCACTTT. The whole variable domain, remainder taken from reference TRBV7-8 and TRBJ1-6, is GAGVSQSPRYKVAKRGQDVALRCDPISGHVSLFWYQQALGQGPEFLTYFQNEAQLDKSGLPSDRFFAERPEGSVSTLKIQRTQQEDSAVYLCASSFNSDSTLHFGNGTRLTVT.

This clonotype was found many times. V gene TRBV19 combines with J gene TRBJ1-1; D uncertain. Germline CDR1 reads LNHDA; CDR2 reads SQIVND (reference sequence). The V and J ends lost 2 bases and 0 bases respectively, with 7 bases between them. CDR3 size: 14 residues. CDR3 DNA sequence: TGTGCCAGTAGTATATCTAGCATGAACACTGAAGCTTTCTTT. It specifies CASSISSMNTEAFF.

The CDR3 nucleotides are TGTGCCAGCAGTTACTCGAATTCCTATGGCTACACCTTC. It yields the protein CASSYSNSYGYTF. This rearrangement joins TRBV6-6 to TRBJ1-2; D not certain. This CDR3 comprises 13 residues. The germline gives CDR1 MNHNY, CDR2 SVGAGI (reference sequence). With 0 bases removed from V and 4 bases from J, the gap between germline ends came to 6 bases.

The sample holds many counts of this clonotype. The CDR3 region is CSVGGPALYGYTF. CDR3 DNA sequence: TGCAGCGTTGGGGGGCCAGCCCTCTATGGCTACACCTTC. The chain combines TRBV29-1 with TRBJ1-2; D is possibly TRBD1 (6 bases). Germline V lookup: CDR1 SQVTM, CDR2 ANQGSEA. The CDR3 has 13 amino acids. The V end lost 4 bases, the J end lost 4 bases, and 13 bases lay between the germline ends.

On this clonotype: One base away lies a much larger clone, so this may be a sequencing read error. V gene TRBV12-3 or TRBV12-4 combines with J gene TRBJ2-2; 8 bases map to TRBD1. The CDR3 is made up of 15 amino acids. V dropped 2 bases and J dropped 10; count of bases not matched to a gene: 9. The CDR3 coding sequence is TGTGCCAGCAGTTTAAGGACAGGGCAAAGTGCGGAGCTGTTTTTT. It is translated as CASSLRTGQSAELFF.

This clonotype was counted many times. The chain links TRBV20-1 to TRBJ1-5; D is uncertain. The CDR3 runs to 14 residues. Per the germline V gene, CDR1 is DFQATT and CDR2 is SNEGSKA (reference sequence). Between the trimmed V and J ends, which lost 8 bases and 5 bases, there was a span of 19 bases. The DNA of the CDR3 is TGCAGTATCGTCGGGCAGGCCCTCGATCAGCCCCAGCATTTT. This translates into CSIVGQALDQPQHF.

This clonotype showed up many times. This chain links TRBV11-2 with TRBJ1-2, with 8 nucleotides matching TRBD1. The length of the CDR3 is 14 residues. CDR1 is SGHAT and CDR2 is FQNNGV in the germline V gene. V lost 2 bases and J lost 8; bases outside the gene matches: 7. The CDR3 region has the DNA TGTGCCAGCAGCTTACCAACGACAGGGGACGGCTACACCTTC. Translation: CASSLPTTGDGYTF. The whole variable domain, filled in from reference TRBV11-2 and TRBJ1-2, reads EAGVAQSPRYKIIEKRQSVAFWCNPISGHATLYWYQQILGQGPKLLIQFQNNGVVDDSQLPKDRFSAERLKGVDSTLKIQPAKLEDSAVYLCASSLPTTGDGYTFGSGTRLTVV.

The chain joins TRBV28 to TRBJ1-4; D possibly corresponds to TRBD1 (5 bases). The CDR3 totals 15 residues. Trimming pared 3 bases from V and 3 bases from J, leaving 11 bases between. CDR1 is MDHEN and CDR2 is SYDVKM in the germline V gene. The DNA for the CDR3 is TGTGCCAGCAGTTTGTGGGGGGAACCTAATGAAAAACTGTTTTTT. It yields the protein CASSLWGEPNEKLFF.

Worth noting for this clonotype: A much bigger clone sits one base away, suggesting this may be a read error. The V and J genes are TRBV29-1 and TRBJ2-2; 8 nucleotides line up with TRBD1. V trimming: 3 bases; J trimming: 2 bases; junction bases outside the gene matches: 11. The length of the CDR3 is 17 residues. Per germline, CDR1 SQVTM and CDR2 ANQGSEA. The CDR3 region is CSVDRRGGTGNTGELFF. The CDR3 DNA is TGCAGCGTTGACAGGCGAGGCGGGACAGGCAACACCGGGGAGCTGTTTTTT.

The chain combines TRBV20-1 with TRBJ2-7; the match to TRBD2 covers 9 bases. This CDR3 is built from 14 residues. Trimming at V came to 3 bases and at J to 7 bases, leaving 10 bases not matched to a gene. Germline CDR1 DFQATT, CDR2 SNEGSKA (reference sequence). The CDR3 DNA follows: TGCAGTGCTAGTGCGCTAGCGGGGTTCCAAGAGCAGTACTTC. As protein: CSASALAGFQEQYF.

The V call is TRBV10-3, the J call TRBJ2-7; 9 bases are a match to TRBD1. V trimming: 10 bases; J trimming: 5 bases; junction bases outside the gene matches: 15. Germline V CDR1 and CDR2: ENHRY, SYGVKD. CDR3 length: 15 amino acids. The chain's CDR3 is CASKTTGTGYHEQYF. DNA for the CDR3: TGTGCCAGCAAAACTACCGGGACAGGGTACCACGAGCAGTACTTC.

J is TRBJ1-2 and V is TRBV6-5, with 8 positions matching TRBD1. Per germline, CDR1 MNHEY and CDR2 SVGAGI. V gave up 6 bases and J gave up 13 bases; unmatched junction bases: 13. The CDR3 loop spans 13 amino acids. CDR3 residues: CASSFDRGRVFTF. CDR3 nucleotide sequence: TGTGCCAGCAGCTTTGACAGGGGAAGGGTGTTCACCTTC.

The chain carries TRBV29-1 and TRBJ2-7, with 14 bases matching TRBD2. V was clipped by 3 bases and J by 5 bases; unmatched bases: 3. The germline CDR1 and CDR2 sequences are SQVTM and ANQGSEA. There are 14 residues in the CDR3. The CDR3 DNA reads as TGCAGCGTTGATGGGACTAGCGGGAGTCACGAGCAGTACTTC. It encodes CSVDGTSGSHEQYF.

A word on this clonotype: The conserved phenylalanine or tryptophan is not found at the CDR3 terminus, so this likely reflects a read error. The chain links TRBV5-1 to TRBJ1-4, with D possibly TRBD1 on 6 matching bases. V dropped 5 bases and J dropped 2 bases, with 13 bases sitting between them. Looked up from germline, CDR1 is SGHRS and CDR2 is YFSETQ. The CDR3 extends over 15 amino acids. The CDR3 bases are TGCGCCAGCAGTTTCCGGGACACGACTAATGAAAAACTGTTTCTT. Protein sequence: CASSFRDTTNEKLFL.

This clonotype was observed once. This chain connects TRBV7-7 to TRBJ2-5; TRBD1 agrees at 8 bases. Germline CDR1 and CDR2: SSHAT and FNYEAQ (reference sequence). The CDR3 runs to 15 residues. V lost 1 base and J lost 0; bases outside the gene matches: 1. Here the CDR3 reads CASSLGRGHQETQYF. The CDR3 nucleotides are TGTGCCAGCAGCTTAGGCAGGGGGCACCAAGAGACCCAGTACTTC.

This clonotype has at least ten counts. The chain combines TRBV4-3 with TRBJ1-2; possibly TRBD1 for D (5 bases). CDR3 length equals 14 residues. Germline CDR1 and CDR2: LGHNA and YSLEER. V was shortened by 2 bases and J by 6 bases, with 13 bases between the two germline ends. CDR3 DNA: TGCGCCAGCAGCCAAAGGTGGGGGACCCATGGCTACACCTTC. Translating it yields CASSQRWGTHGYTF.

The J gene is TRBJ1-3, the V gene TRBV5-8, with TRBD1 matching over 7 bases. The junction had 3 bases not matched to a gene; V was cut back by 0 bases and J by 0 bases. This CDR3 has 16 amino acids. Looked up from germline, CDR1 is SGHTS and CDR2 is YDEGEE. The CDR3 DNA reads TGTGCCAGCAGCTTGGACAGGGGCGGCTCTGGAAACACCATATATTTT. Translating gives CASSLDRGGSGNTIYF.

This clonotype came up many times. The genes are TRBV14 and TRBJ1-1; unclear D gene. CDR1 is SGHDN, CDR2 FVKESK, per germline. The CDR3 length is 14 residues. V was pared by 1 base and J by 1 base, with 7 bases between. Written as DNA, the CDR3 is TGTGCCAGCAGCCAAGTACACAAGAACACTGAAGCTTTCTTT. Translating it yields CASSQVHKNTEAFF.

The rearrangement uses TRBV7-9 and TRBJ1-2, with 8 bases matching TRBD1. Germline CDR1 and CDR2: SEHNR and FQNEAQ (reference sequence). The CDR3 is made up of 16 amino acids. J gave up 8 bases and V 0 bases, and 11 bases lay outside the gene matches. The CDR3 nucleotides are TGTGCCAGCAGCTTAGCCCTTACAGGGGGGCCTATGGGCTACACCTTC. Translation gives CASSLALTGGPMGYTF.

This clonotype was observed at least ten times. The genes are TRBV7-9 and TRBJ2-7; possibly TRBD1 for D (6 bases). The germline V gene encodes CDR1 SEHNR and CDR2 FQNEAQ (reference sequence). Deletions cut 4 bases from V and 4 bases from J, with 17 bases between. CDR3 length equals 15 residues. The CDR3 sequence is CASSSTQATGYEQYF. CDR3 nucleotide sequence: TGTGCCAGCAGCTCGACCCAGGCCACAGGGTACGAGCAGTACTTC.

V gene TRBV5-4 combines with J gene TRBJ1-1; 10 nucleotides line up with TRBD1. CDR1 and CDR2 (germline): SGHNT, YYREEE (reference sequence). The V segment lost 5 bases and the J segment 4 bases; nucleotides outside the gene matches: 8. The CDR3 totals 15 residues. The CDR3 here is CASRAPGQGPTEAFF. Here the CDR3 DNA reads TGTGCCAGCAGGGCCCCGGGACAGGGGCCCACTGAAGCTTTCTTT.

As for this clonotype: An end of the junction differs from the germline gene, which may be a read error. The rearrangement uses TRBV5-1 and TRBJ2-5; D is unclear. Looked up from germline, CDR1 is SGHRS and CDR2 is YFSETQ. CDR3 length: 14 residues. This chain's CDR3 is CASSLFVLRETQYF. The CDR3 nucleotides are TGTGCCAGCAGCTTGTTCGTTCTTCGGGAGACCCAGTACTTC. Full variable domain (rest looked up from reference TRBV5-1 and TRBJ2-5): KAGVTQTPRYLIKTRGQQVTLSCSPISGHRSVSWYQQTPGQGLQFLFEYFSETQRNKGNFPGRFSGRQFSNSRSEMNVSTLELGDSALYLCASSLFVLRETQYFGPGTRLLVL.

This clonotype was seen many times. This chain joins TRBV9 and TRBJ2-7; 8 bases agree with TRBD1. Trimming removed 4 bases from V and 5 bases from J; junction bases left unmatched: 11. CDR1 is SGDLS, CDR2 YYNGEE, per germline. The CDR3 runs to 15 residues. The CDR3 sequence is CASSPRQGTSDEQYF. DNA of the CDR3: TGTGCCAGCAGCCCTAGACAGGGGACAAGTGACGAGCAGTACTTC.

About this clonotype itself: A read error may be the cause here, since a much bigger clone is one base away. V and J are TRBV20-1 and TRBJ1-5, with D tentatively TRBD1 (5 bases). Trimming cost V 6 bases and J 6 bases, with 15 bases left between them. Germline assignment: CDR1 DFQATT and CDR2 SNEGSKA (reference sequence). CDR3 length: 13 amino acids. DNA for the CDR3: TGCAGTGCGGGGACGGCTTTCAGTCAGCCCCAGCATTTT. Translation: CSAGTAFSQPQHF.